A selection of T cell receptor beta chains follows, all from one sample in a study of shared clonotypes between healthy human individuals. Produced via immunoSEQ multiplex PCR; TCRdb's table is partial and in-frame only. The sample lists millions of clones; roughly nine tenths were seen once. What was sequenced was naive CD4+ T cells sorted from blood. The origin of the receptors is a man between 18 and 29 years old in good health. CDR3s include the opening cysteine and the closing phenylalanine or tryptophan.

TRBV28	TRBJ1-5	CASKGQGVGNQPQHF
TRBV7-9	TRBJ2-3	CASSFGDSGGTDTQYF
TRBV6-5	TRBJ2-2	CASSYEVTGELFF
TRBV5-8	TRBJ1-5	CASSLAKGPGPQHF
TRBV28	TRBJ2-2	CASSFPGTGMSGELFF
TRBV6-1	TRBJ1-6	CASSDLTNRGSSPLHF
TRBV4-1	TRBJ2-4	CASSPGLAGGLAKNIQYF
TRBV7-6	TRBJ2-1	CASSLADGNPWNEQFF
TRBV19	TRBJ2-2	CASSTGLAGAGELFF
TRBV5-1	TRBJ1-5	CASSLGPSSNQPQHF
TRBV5-1	TRBJ2-2	CASSWRADRLNTGELFF
TRBV19	TRBJ2-7	CASSPRGLAADFSEQYF
TRBV5-1	TRBJ2-6	CASSQVSGANVLTF
TRBV7-3	TRBJ1-1	CASSCPLQGNTEAFF
TRBV7-2	TRBJ2-3	CASSLEQGKDTQYF
TRBV5-6	TRBJ2-7	CASRWTGEGGEQYF
TRBV7-8	TRBJ2-4	CASSPRTSGSRNIQYF